This record concerns one TCR beta chain sequence. Its antigen is not known. These data originate in a study of identifying expanded T cells in peripheral blood. The study, taken as a whole, reports: Over two and four weeks, about 15 and 19 clones changed, versus approximately 1.1 between replicates. Clone count variance between approximately 2-week samples rose with total template count.

Repertoires were generated with immunoSEQ multiplex PCR, while TCRdb's copy carries only in-frame clones and drops some. The sample lists about 85,000 clones, around 89% occurring once. Material for sequencing was blood. This TCR was sampled from a person between 18 and 75 years old in good health.

CDR3 nucleotides: TGCGCCAGCAGCTTGGTGGGGAGCTCGTACGGAAACACCATATATTTT. This sequence encodes CASSLVGSSYGNTIYF. This chain joins TRBV5-1 and TRBJ1-3, with D unclear. Germline loops: CDR1 SGHRS, CDR2 YFSETQ. Deletions cut 0 bases from V and 4 bases from J, with 14 bases between. There are 16 residues in the CDR3.